The next 26 T cell receptor beta chains were all read from a single sample in a study of untreated major depressive disorder. Sequencing was performed with immunoSEQ multiplex PCR; in TCRdb, only in-frame clones are kept and a portion is missing. The table includes approximately 20,000 clones, 85% to 90% detected once. Sequenced sample: CD4+ T cells from PBMCs. These receptors were obtained from a woman in her twenties or thirties in good health.

The chain recombines TRBV5-1 with TRBJ2-3, with D possibly TRBD2 on 5 matching bases. CDR1 is SGHRS, CDR2 YFSETQ, per germline. The CDR3 spans 15 residues. The V and J ends lost 5 bases and 1 base respectively, with 14 bases between them. CDR3 DNA: TGCGCCAGCAGGCTAGCCGCATCCGGCACAGATACGCAGTATTTT. Its protein product is CASRLAASGTDTQYF. Complete variable domain (other parts from reference TRBV5-1 and TRBJ2-3): KAGVTQTPRYLIKTRGQQVTLSCSPISGHRSVSWYQQTPGQGLQFLFEYFSETQRNKGNFPGRFSGRQFSNSRSEMNVSTLELGDSALYLCASRLAASGTDTQYFGPGTRLTVL.

The sample holds a few counts of this clone. The chain uses TRBV10-3 and TRBJ2-4, with D perhaps TRBD2 (5 bases). Trimming cost V 6 bases and J 2 bases, with 11 bases left between them. Germline CDR1 ENHRY, CDR2 SYGVKD. This CDR3 contains 14 residues. The CDR3 reads CAISEGPPKNIQYF. CDR3 sequence (DNA): TGTGCCATCAGCGAGGGCCCGCCCAAAAACATTCAGTACTTC.

CDR3 sequence reads: CASSYSSNYGYTF. The CDR3 bases are TGTGCCAGCAGTTACTCCAGTAACTATGGCTACACCTTC. The chain uses TRBV6-5 and TRBJ1-2; D is undetermined. From germline, CDR1 is MNHEY and CDR2 SVGAGI. The CDR3 runs to 13 residues. V was cut by 0 bases and J by 1 base, with 3 bases left in between.

The rearrangement links TRBV30 to TRBJ1-1; D might be TRBD1 (6 bases). Germline-derived CDR1 and CDR2 are GTSNPN and SVGIG (reference sequence). The CDR3 runs 15 residues. Trimming removed 0 bases from V and 5 bases from J, with 16 bases in between. The CDR3 spells CAWSVWAGGNTEAFF. The CDR3 DNA is TGTGCCTGGAGTGTATGGGCCGGGGGCAATACTGAAGCTTTCTTT.

The rearrangement uses TRBV6-6 and TRBJ2-7, with 9 bases aligning to TRBD1. Trimming cost V 10 bases and J 3 bases; bases outside gene matches: 4. Germline V lookup: CDR1 MNHNY, CDR2 SVGAGI (reference sequence). The CDR3 extends over 12 amino acids. CDR3 residues: CATQDRGYEQYF. DNA for the CDR3: TGTGCCACCCAGGACAGGGGCTACGAGCAGTACTTC.

The chain recombines TRBV6-1 with TRBJ1-3; D call uncertain. Germline V lookup: CDR1 MNHNS, CDR2 SASEGT. Trimming removed 2 bases at V and 4 bases at J, with 12 bases between. The CDR3 runs 15 residues. CDR3 protein: CASSESLGSGNTIYF. The CDR3 nucleotides are TGTGCCAGCAGTGAAAGTCTCGGTTCCGGAAACACCATATATTTT.

This chain connects TRBV7-2 to TRBJ2-7; TRBD1 agrees at 7 bases. Germline loops: CDR1 SGHTA, CDR2 FQGNSA. With V trimmed by 2 bases and J by 3 bases, 4 bases remained unmatched. The CDR3 contains 14 residues. In nucleotides, the CDR3 is TGTGCCAGCAGCTTAATAGACAGGGACTACGAGCAGTACTTC. This codes for CASSLIDRDYEQYF.

V usage is TRBV6-5 and J usage is TRBJ1-1, with TRBD1 matching over 8 bases. Germline loops: CDR1 MNHEY, CDR2 SVGAGI. The CDR3 is made up of 15 amino acids. Unmatched junction bases numbered 7, after V lost 2 bases and J lost 5 bases. The CDR3 DNA is TGTGCCAGCAGTTACACACCACAGGGGGGAACTGAAGCTTTCTTT. Amino acid sequence: CASSYTPQGGTEAFF.

The gene calls are TRBV5-1 and TRBJ2-5; possibly TRBD1 for D (6 bases). The germline CDR1 and CDR2 sequences are SGHRS and YFSETQ. This CDR3 comprises 14 residues. The ends were cut back, 3 bases at V and 5 bases at J, with 14 bases in the middle. The CDR3 DNA reads TGCGCCAGCAGCTCGCAGGGGCAGGGGGAGACCCAGTACTTC. Its translation: CASSSQGQGETQYF.

J is TRBJ1-4 and V is TRBV5-1, with D perhaps TRBD1 (6 bases). This CDR3 is built from 18 residues. CDR1 and CDR2 from the germline V gene are SGHRS and YFSETQ. Trimming shortened V by 5 bases and J by 2 bases, and 22 bases separated the two germline ends. This CDR3 is CASSPGVRGDATNEKLFF. For the CDR3, the DNA is TGCGCCAGCAGTCCAGGGGTAAGGGGAGATGCGACTAATGAAAAACTGTTTTTT.

The rearrangement joins TRBV5-1 to TRBJ2-6; D is undetermined. Germline V CDR1 and CDR2: SGHRS, YFSETQ. Trimming left V 0 bases short and J 0 bases short, with 10 bases between. The CDR3 covers 17 residues. The CDR3 loop reads CASSLAQQSSGANVLTF. The CDR3 region has the DNA TGCGCCAGCAGCTTGGCCCAACAGAGCTCTGGGGCCAACGTCCTGACTTTC.

The chain couples TRBV28 to TRBJ2-7; D possibly corresponds to TRBD2 (5 bases). Trimming cost V 5 bases and J 6 bases, with 11 bases left between them. From germline, CDR1 is MDHEN and CDR2 SYDVKM. The CDR3 is 12 residues long. CDR3 nucleotide sequence: TGTGCCAGCAGTCCACTGGGGAGCGAGCAGTACTTC. Translated: CASSPLGSEQYF. The entire variable domain, with the rest obtained from reference TRBV28 and TRBJ2-7, is as follows: DVKVTQSSRYLVKRTGEKVFLECVQDMDHENMFWYRQDPGLGLRLIYFSYDVKMKEKGDIPEGYSVSREKKERFSLILESASTNQTSMYLCASSPLGSEQYFGPGTRLTVT.

CDR3 loop: CASSLRVTSGSAFNEQFF. The CDR3 nucleotides are TGCGCCAGCAGCCTCAGGGTTACTAGCGGGAGCGCGTTCAATGAGCAGTTCTTC. The chain recombines TRBV5-1 with TRBJ2-1, with TRBD2 matching over 11 bases. In germline, CDR1 is SGHRS, CDR2 YFSETQ. The CDR3 contains 18 residues. V lost 4 bases and J lost 6; bases outside the gene matches: 15.

The chain joins TRBV19 to TRBJ2-7; D is undetermined. V gave up 1 base and J gave up 4 bases, with 2 bases separating them. The CDR3 spans 11 residues. Germline lookup yields CDR1 LNHDA and CDR2 SQIVND (reference sequence). The CDR3 nucleotides are TGTGCCAGTAGTATAGGTTACGAGCAGTACTTC. This sequence encodes CASSIGYEQYF.

In its sample, this clone was seen once. The V gene is TRBV19, the J gene TRBJ1-5; TRBD1 aligns across 7 bases. This CDR3 has 15 amino acids. Germline lookup yields CDR1 LNHDA and CDR2 SQIVND (reference sequence). With V trimmed by 3 bases and J by 11 bases, 13 bases remained unmatched. CDR3 nucleotides: TGTGCCAGTAGTATTACCCTCCTGACAGGGAGAGCCCAGCATTTT. This codes for CASSITLLTGRAQHF.

The chain is built from TRBV28 and TRBJ1-5, with D possibly matching TRBD1 (6 bases). Germline V lookup: CDR1 MDHEN, CDR2 SYDVKM. Trimming took off 2 bases at V and 4 bases at J, with 12 bases between the two ends. The CDR3 length is 15 residues. CDR3 sequence: CASSLRKTGNQPQHF. DNA of the CDR3: TGTGCCAGCAGTTTACGAAAGACAGGAAATCAGCCCCAGCATTTT.

The J gene is TRBJ1-1, the V gene TRBV10-3, with D possibly TRBD1 on 5 matching bases. V was cut by 3 bases and J by 5 bases, with 10 bases left in between. The CDR3 extends over 13 amino acids. The V gene's germline CDR1 is ENHRY and CDR2 SYGVKD. The CDR3 DNA is TGTGCCATCAGTGAAGGGGTTGGGACTGAAGCTTTCTTT. Translation: CAISEGVGTEAFF.

With regard to this clone: This sample also contains other DNA sequences that code for the same CDR3. The V call is TRBV2, the J call TRBJ2-6; 8 bases are shared with TRBD2. This CDR3 has 16 residues. Looked up from germline, CDR1 is SNHLY and CDR2 is FYNNEI. V shed 3 bases, J shed 3 bases, and the junction held 4 bases outside the gene matches. CDR3 nucleotide sequence: TGTGCCAGCAGTGACTCGGGAGGGTTTGGGGCCAACGTCCTGACTTTC. Its translation is CASSDSGGFGANVLTF.

CDR3 residues: CASSQVFGLANGYEQYF. CDR3 DNA sequence: TGCGCCAGCAGCCAAGTCTTTGGACTAGCTAATGGGTACGAGCAGTACTTC. The chain is built from TRBV4-1 and TRBJ2-7, with 8 bases matching TRBD2. CDR3 length equals 17 residues. Germline V gives CDR1 MGHRA, CDR2 YSYEKL. V trimming: 1 base; J trimming: 4 bases; junction bases outside the gene matches: 12.

This clone was observed once. The chain couples TRBV30 to TRBJ1-2, with D perhaps TRBD1 (5 bases). V gave up 0 bases and J gave up 7 bases, with 12 bases separating them. The CDR3 length is 13 residues. Germline V gives CDR1 GTSNPN, CDR2 SVGIG (reference sequence). The CDR3 spells CAWSVKGAAGYTF. CDR3 sequence (DNA): TGTGCCTGGAGTGTTAAAGGGGCGGCTGGCTACACCTTC.

This chain uses TRBV9 with TRBJ2-5, with 8 bases fitting TRBD1. CDR1 is SGDLS, CDR2 YYNGEE, per germline. Trimming cost V 0 bases and J 5 bases; bases outside gene matches: 6. The CDR3 is made up of 15 amino acids. CDR3 residues: CASSVGGQARETQYF. CDR3 nucleotides: TGTGCCAGCAGCGTAGGGGGACAGGCCAGGGAGACCCAGTACTTC.

The rearrangement links TRBV5-5 to TRBJ2-1; D unclear. The CDR3 loop spans 12 amino acids. V was shortened by 0 bases and J by 10 bases, with 8 bases between the two germline ends. Germline CDR1 and CDR2: SGHKS and YYEKEE (reference sequence). The CDR3 sequence: CASSLDFWEQFF. CDR3 coding DNA: TGTGCCAGCAGCTTGGATTTCTGGGAGCAGTTCTTC.

The CDR3 loop is CASSRTSGSSYNEQFF. In DNA, the CDR3 is TGTGCCAGCAGCAGGACTAGCGGGTCCAGCTACAATGAGCAGTTCTTC. The chain joins TRBV9 to TRBJ2-1; 11 bases line up with TRBD2. Losses at the gene ends were 4 bases for V and 3 bases for J; bases not matched to a gene: 6. Germline CDR1 SGDLS, CDR2 YYNGEE. This CDR3 comprises 16 residues.

The V gene is TRBV9, the J gene TRBJ2-3, with no clear D. Per the germline V gene, CDR1 is SGDLS and CDR2 is YYNGEE. Trimming left V 2 bases short and J 0 bases short, with 7 bases between. The CDR3 is made up of 14 amino acids. This chain's CDR3 is CASSVGDSTDTQYF. CDR3 nucleotide sequence: TGTGCCAGCAGCGTGGGCGATAGCACAGATACGCAGTATTTT.

The chain is built from TRBV28 and TRBJ2-7, with D hard to call. Trimming shortened V by 5 bases and J by 3 bases, and 14 bases separated the two germline ends. Germline lookup yields CDR1 MDHEN and CDR2 SYDVKM. This CDR3 is 14 amino acids long. The CDR3, as DNA: TGTGCCAGCAGTCCCCAGGACGGCCTCTACGAGCAGTACTTC. It encodes CASSPQDGLYEQYF.

The J gene is TRBJ1-4, the V gene TRBV28, with a possible D match to TRBD1 (5 bases). Germline CDR1 reads MDHEN; CDR2 reads SYDVKM. This CDR3 region has 15 residues. Trimming took off 3 bases at V and 7 bases at J, with 15 bases between the two ends. CDR3 sequence (DNA): TGTGCCAGCAGTTTGGGACGGCGGGGAGGTGAAAAACTGTTTTTT. The encoded protein is CASSLGRRGGEKLFF.